The 21 T cell receptor beta chains listed next were all sequenced from one sample in a study of Ad26.COV2.S vaccination and SARS-CoV-2 variants (dated by TCRdb to the early 2020s). The library was prepared using the immunoSEQ multiplex PCR assay. As stored in TCRdb, this immuneACCESS dataset retains in-frame rearrangements with V and J assigned. A fraction of the clones does not appear; measured against another copy, unresolved V genes explain less than half of the discrepancy, and the remainder lacks a known reason. The sample table records 300,000 to 350,000 clones; around four fifths of these occur just once. The ten top clones hold 2.1% of the sample. According to the study, the label for this sample's treatment or condition signals: around 19 received Ad26.COV2.S at low or high dose, single or two shots; about five received placebo; per-sample allocation not given. Repertoires of vaccine and placebo recipients were sequenced from samples collected on day 63 after the first injection.

The sequences come from peripheral blood, collected in a trial of Ad26.COV2.S vaccine versus placebo. These TCRs come from a person aged 18-65 years who received the Ad26.COV2.S COVID-19 vaccine or a placebo.

The V and J genes are TRBV2 and TRBJ1-3, with D possibly being TRBD1 (5 bases). This CDR3 spans 17 amino acids. Trimming shortened V by 7 bases and J by 1 base, and 20 bases separated the two germline ends. CDR1 is SNHLY and CDR2 is FYNNEI in the germline V gene. The CDR3: CASKPPGPRGSGNTIYF. In DNA, the CDR3 is TGTGCCAGCAAACCCCCGGGACCCCGGGGGTCTGGAAACACCATATATTTT. The full variable domain, with the rest looked up from reference TRBV2 and TRBJ1-3, is EPEVTQTPSHQVTQMGQEVILRCVPISNHLYFYWYRQILGQKVEFLVSFYNNEISEKSEIFDDQFSVERPDGSNFTLKIRSTKLEDSAMYFCASKPPGPRGSGNTIYFGEGSWLTVV.

The chain is built from TRBV27 and TRBJ2-3; the match to TRBD2 covers 14 bases. V lost 4 bases and J lost 4; bases outside the gene matches: 4. The CDR3 has 16 residues. The germline V gene has CDR1 MNHEY and CDR2 SMNVEV (reference sequence). CDR3 DNA sequence: TGTGCCAGCAGTTCCCTGACTAGCGGGGGGGCAGATACGCAGTATTTT. Protein sequence: CASSSLTSGGADTQYF.

The chain employs TRBV6-5 and TRBJ2-2; tentative D call: TRBD2 (5 bases). Germline V gene data show CDR1 as MNHEY and CDR2 as SVGAGI. The V and J ends lost 2 bases and 3 bases respectively, with 10 bases between them. This CDR3 has 15 amino acids. CDR3 region: CASSYEGRYTGELFF. The CDR3 coding sequence is TGTGCCAGCAGTTACGAGGGAAGATACACCGGGGAGCTGTTTTTT.

The CDR3 DNA sequence: TGCGCCAGCAGCTTGGCTAGCGGGGGGGCCGGTTCCTACGAGCAGTACTTC. Amino acid sequence: CASSLASGGAGSYEQYF. The V and J genes are TRBV5-1 and TRBJ2-7, with 12 bases identical to TRBD2. The CDR3 is 17 amino acids. From germline, CDR1 is SGHRS and CDR2 YFSETQ. V dropped 0 bases and J dropped 1; count of bases not matched to a gene: 5. The full variable domain, completed using reference TRBV5-1 and TRBJ2-7, is KAGVTQTPRYLIKTRGQQVTLSCSPISGHRSVSWYQQTPGQGLQFLFEYFSETQRNKGNFPGRFSGRQFSNSRSEMNVSTLELGDSALYLCASSLASGGAGSYEQYFGPGTRLTVT.

The gene calls are TRBV30 and TRBJ2-2; 9 positions agree with TRBD2. The CDR3 runs 16 residues. The germline CDR1 and CDR2 sequences are GTSNPN and SVGIG (reference sequence). The V gene end was trimmed by 0 bases and the J gene end by 4 bases; junction bases not matched to a gene: 6. The CDR3 sequence is CAWSVEAGGLTGELFF. The CDR3 nucleotides read TGTGCCTGGAGTGTAGAGGCGGGGGGGCTCACCGGGGAGCTGTTTTTT.

The chain carries TRBV7-8 and TRBJ1-1; TRBD1 agrees at 7 bases. CDR3 length: 14 residues. The V gene's germline CDR1 is SGHVS and CDR2 FQNEAQ. Trimming removed 5 bases from V and 5 bases from J; junction bases left unmatched: 8. CDR3 loop: CASSAGQVRTEAFF. In nucleotides, the CDR3 is TGTGCCAGCAGCGCTGGACAGGTTAGGACTGAAGCTTTCTTT.

This rearrangement joins TRBV18 to TRBJ2-7, with D possibly being TRBD1 (5 bases). CDR1 is KGHSH, CDR2 LQKENI, per germline. V was shortened by 3 bases and J by 3 bases, with 9 bases between the two germline ends. The CDR3 is 13 amino acids. The CDR3 protein is CASSPDQGYEQYF. The CDR3, as DNA: TGTGCCAGCTCACCGGATCAGGGCTACGAGCAGTACTTC.

V gene TRBV5-5 combines with J gene TRBJ2-5; D is perhaps TRBD1 or TRBD2 (6 bases each). Germline lookup yields CDR1 SGHKS and CDR2 YYEKEE (reference sequence). V was shortened by 2 bases and J by 6 bases, with 17 bases between the two germline ends. The CDR3 is 15 residues long. The CDR3 sequence is CASSFFAGDLQTQYF. CDR3 bases: TGTGCCAGCAGCTTTTTCGCAGGGGACTTACAGACCCAGTACTTC. The whole variable domain, filled in from reference TRBV5-5 and TRBJ2-5, reads DAGVTQSPTHLIKTRGQQVTLRCSPISGHKSVSWYQQVLGQGPQFIFQYYEKEERGRGNFPDRFSARQFPNYSSELNVNALLLGDSALYLCASSFFAGDLQTQYFGPGTRLLVL.

The rearrangement links TRBV2 to TRBJ1-2; no reliable D call. In germline, CDR1 is SNHLY, CDR2 FYNNEI. V lost 5 bases to trimming and J lost 3 bases, with 13 bases between them. This CDR3 has 14 amino acids. CDR3 nucleotides: TGTGCCAGCAGTAAACTCCTAAGGGACTATGGCTACACCTTC. This sequence encodes CASSKLLRDYGYTF.

The DNA of the CDR3 is TGTGCCAGCAGCCAGGACAGGAACACTGAAGCTTTCTTT. Protein product: CASSQDRNTEAFF. The chain recombines TRBV11-2 with TRBJ1-1; a weak D match, TRBD1 (6 bases). Trimming took 5 bases from V and 1 from J, leaving 8 bases between them. The CDR3 is 13 amino acids. CDR1 SGHAT and CDR2 FQNNGV come from the germline V gene. Combining the CDR3 with reference TRBV11-2 and TRBJ1-1 gives the whole variable domain EAGVAQSPRYKIIEKRQSVAFWCNPISGHATLYWYQQILGQGPKLLIQFQNNGVVDDSQLPKDRFSAERLKGVDSTLKIQPAKLEDSAVYLCASSQDRNTEAFFGQGTRLTVV.

The chain recombines TRBV19 with TRBJ1-6; TRBD1 might be the D (6 bases). CDR1 and CDR2 (germline): LNHDA, SQIVND (reference sequence). The CDR3 runs 13 residues. V lost 10 bases to trimming and J lost 10 bases, with 17 bases between them. The CDR3 is CATKGGLGSPLHF. In DNA, the CDR3 is TGTGCCACCAAGGGGGGGCTAGGATCACCCCTCCACTTT.

This chain uses TRBV5-5 with TRBJ1-6; D not certain. Trimming stripped 0 bases from V and 7 bases from J, with 11 bases between. Looked up from germline, CDR1 is SGHKS and CDR2 is YYEKEE (reference sequence). This CDR3 comprises 15 residues. The CDR3 bases are TGTGCCAGCAGCTTGGTTAGACTGGGGAATTCACCCCTCCACTTT. Its translation is CASSLVRLGNSPLHF. The whole variable domain, filled in from reference TRBV5-5 and TRBJ1-6, reads DAGVTQSPTHLIKTRGQQVTLRCSPISGHKSVSWYQQVLGQGPQFIFQYYEKEERGRGNFPDRFSARQFPNYSSELNVNALLLGDSALYLCASSLVRLGNSPLHFGNGTRLTVT.

This chain uses TRBV29-1 with TRBJ2-7, with 7 bases lining up with TRBD1. The germline V gene encodes CDR1 SQVTM and CDR2 ANQGSEA. The CDR3 loop spans 14 amino acids. J was trimmed by 0 bases and V by 6 bases; bases with no gene match: 8. CDR3 sequence: CSVADRVSSYEQYF. The CDR3 region has the DNA TGCAGCGTCGCCGACAGGGTCAGCTCCTACGAGCAGTACTTC.

This clone was seen only a few times. The chain couples TRBV6-2 or TRBV6-3 to TRBJ1-1; D perhaps matches TRBD1 (6 bases). Germline-derived CDR1 and CDR2 are MNHEY and SVGEGT. V was cut by 2 bases and J by 1 base, with 11 bases left in between. The CDR3 has 15 amino acids. This CDR3 reads CASSYPTGWNTEAFF. The CDR3 DNA reads TGTGCCAGCAGTTACCCGACAGGATGGAACACTGAAGCTTTCTTT.

CDR3 DNA sequence: TGTGCCAGCAGTTTATCCAGGGGTGGAAACACCATATATTTT. Translated, it gives CASSLSRGGNTIYF. J is TRBJ1-3 and V is TRBV27, with D tentatively TRBD1 (6 bases). Germline V gives CDR1 MNHEY, CDR2 SMNVEV (reference sequence). V was clipped by 0 bases and J by 3 bases, with 6 bases between them. CDR3 length: 14 residues.

The J gene is TRBJ1-2, the V gene TRBV6-5; 7 bases map to TRBD1. Looked up from germline, CDR1 is MNHEY and CDR2 is SVGAGI. Trimming at V came to 5 bases and at J to 4 bases, leaving 10 bases not matched to a gene. CDR3 length: 15 amino acids. CDR3 bases: TGTGCCAGCAGTCCTTTACAGGGGCACTTCTATGGCTACACCTTC. This gives the protein CASSPLQGHFYGYTF.

The chain employs TRBV2 and TRBJ2-1; D not resolved. Trimming took 7 bases from V and 1 from J, leaving 5 bases between them. The CDR3 runs to 12 residues. Germline values: CDR1 SNHLY, CDR2 FYNNEI. The CDR3 here is CASKRSYNEQFF. The DNA of the CDR3 is TGTGCCAGCAAAAGGTCCTACAATGAGCAGTTCTTC.

This chain uses TRBV24-1 with TRBJ2-1; tentatively, D is TRBD1 or TRBD2 (7 bases each). The CDR3 length is 16 residues. Germline V CDR1 and CDR2: KGHDR, SFDVKD. Between the trimmed V and J ends, which lost 2 bases and 2 bases, there was a span of 12 bases. DNA for the CDR3: TGTGCCACCAGTGATTCAGGGGGGGGAGCCTACAATGAGCAGTTCTTC. Protein sequence: CATSDSGGGAYNEQFF.

This clone was recorded once. The genes are TRBV12-3 or TRBV12-4 and TRBJ1-1; TRBD1 is a possible D gene (5 bases). The CDR3 contains 13 residues. V shed 5 bases and J shed 1 base, with 8 bases lying between them. CDR3 coding DNA: TGTGCCAGCAGTCCCAGGGCGAACACTGAAGCTTTCTTT. This gives the protein CASSPRANTEAFF.

The chain carries TRBV2 and TRBJ1-2; 8 nucleotides align to TRBD1. The CDR3 loop spans 14 amino acids. Germline V gene lookup returns CDR1 SNHLY and CDR2 FYNNEI. V lost 7 bases to trimming and J lost 3 bases; unmatched junction nucleotides: 7. CDR3 protein: CASMVGQVHYGYTF. In DNA, the CDR3 is TGTGCCAGCATGGTGGGACAGGTCCACTATGGCTACACCTTC. The whole variable domain, remainder taken from reference TRBV2 and TRBJ1-2, is EPEVTQTPSHQVTQMGQEVILRCVPISNHLYFYWYRQILGQKVEFLVSFYNNEISEKSEIFDDQFSVERPDGSNFTLKIRSTKLEDSAMYFCASMVGQVHYGYTFGSGTRLTVV.

The chain combines TRBV5-5 with TRBJ2-5, with D possibly being TRBD2 (5 bases). Germline V gives CDR1 SGHKS, CDR2 YYEKEE (reference sequence). The CDR3 extends over 13 amino acids. With 8 bases removed from V and 2 bases from J, the gap between germline ends came to 13 bases. CDR3: CASSELFQETQYF. The CDR3 DNA reads TGTGCCAGTAGCGAGCTATTTCAAGAGACCCAGTACTTC.